This T cell receptor beta chain was sequenced for a study of blood T cell repertoires in COVID-19. Overall study: Material from acute and convalescent COVID-19 was sourced from the United States, Italy and Spain. Nucleic acid was either cDNA or gDNA, and it came from T cells, B-cell-depleted T cells, or PBMCs.

There are 16 residues in the CDR3. The V gene's germline CDR1 is SEHNR and CDR2 FQNEAQ (reference sequence). Trimming took 5 bases from V and 1 from J, leaving 18 bases between them. As originally analysed: From reference gene primer amplification, estimates of nucleated cell counts were derived. Libraries were prepared by immunoSEQ multiplex PCR; TCRdb keeps only in-frame clonotypes and omits some of them. V and J calls and clone size come straight from that table; D and trimming were deduced from the DNA. Of a few hundred thousand clones listed, 86% are singletons. Sequencing was performed on peripheral blood. This clonotype was sampled from a man aged 25 to 45 with active or convalescent COVID-19. J is TRBJ2-7 and V is TRBV7-9; possibly TRBD2 for D (6 bases). The CDR3 nucleotides are TGTGCCAGCAGCCCCCGCTCGGGCGCGGGATCCTACGAGCAGTACTTC. It specifies CASSPRSGAGSYEQYF.